This TCR beta chain was retrieved from a study of shared clonotypes between healthy human individuals. Across the whole study: The plates for each donor numbered three CD4 naive, three CD4 memory, two CD8 naive and one CD8 memory.

Donors were healthy HIV-negative adults without recently reported acute infections or vaccinations. Germline V gene lookup returns CDR1 SNHLY and CDR2 FYNNEI. After removal of 2 bases from V and 4 bases from J, the junction contained 8 bases not matched to a gene. CDR3 size: 16 residues. Points from the study as a whole: The naive CD4 repertoires of several donors were compared, and approximately 5% of clonotypes were shared. Larger richness was generally estimated for naive than memory subsets.

Clones were read by immunoSEQ multiplex PCR, and TCRdb kept only the in-frame ones, dropping some. The sample shows about 1 million clones, about 70% of them seen only once. About this clone: Its antigen is unidentified.

The receptor comes from a man aged 18 to 29 in good health. The genes are TRBV2 and TRBJ2-5, with 9 positions matching TRBD2. Specimen: memory CD4+ T cells sorted from blood. The subset was: CD45RA-negative fraction. CDR3 loop: CASSERGGGAAETQYF. In nucleotides, the CDR3 is TGTGCCAGCAGTGAACGAGGCGGGGGGGCAGCAGAGACCCAGTACTTC.